Below, 14 T cell receptor beta chains from the same sample are listed, as sequenced in a study of cytomegalovirus exposure and HLA in healthy donors. The PCR contained 60 Vbeta and 13 Jbeta primers. The method was immunoSEQ multiplex PCR; TCRdb's version includes in-frame clones alone and lacks a portion of them. The sample carries 50,000 or so clones, 55% to 85% recorded once. The sequenced sample was PBMCs. These receptors came from a woman in her fifties or sixties in good health and CMV-seronegative.

This clone has just a few counts. The junction departs from the called germline gene at one end, perhaps through a read error. The J gene is TRBJ2-7, the V gene TRBV10-3; either TRBD1 or TRBD2 may fit D (6 bases each). Germline V gene lookup returns CDR1 ENHRY and CDR2 SYGVKD. The CDR3 contains 13 residues. CDR3 nucleotide sequence: TGTGCCATCAGCGAGTCGGGGGCAATCGAGCAGTACTTC. Protein sequence: CAISESGAIEQYF.

The genes are TRBV10-2 and TRBJ2-3, with TRBD1 matching over 7 bases. The CDR3 is 14 residues long. From germline, CDR1 is WSHSY and CDR2 SAAADI. Trimming cost V 6 bases and J 3 bases; bases outside gene matches: 6. The CDR3 DNA sequence: TGCGCCAGCAGGATGACAGGGTGGACAGATACGCAGTATTTT. It specifies CASRMTGWTDTQYF.

This clone appeared a few times. This CDR3 reads CASSPAAANINQPQHF. The CDR3 DNA follows: TGTGCCAGCAGCCCTGCCGCGGCTAACATCAATCAGCCCCAGCATTTT. V is TRBV7-8 and J is TRBJ1-5; no firm D call. Trimming removed 5 bases at V and 3 bases at J, with 17 bases between. Germline lookup yields CDR1 SGHVS and CDR2 FQNEAQ. The CDR3 spans 16 residues.

The chain couples TRBV7-9 to TRBJ2-7, with TRBD2 matching 9 bases. V trimming: 2 bases; J trimming: 6 bases; junction bases outside the gene matches: 8. Germline lookup yields CDR1 SEHNR and CDR2 FQNEAQ (reference sequence). The CDR3 totals 15 residues. The CDR3: CASSLWAGGPGEQYF. In nucleotides, the CDR3 is TGTGCCAGCAGCTTATGGGCGGGAGGGCCAGGCGAGCAGTACTTC.

For this clone: At the DNA level, this CDR3 is encoded by other sequences in the same sample as well. V and J are TRBV4-1 and TRBJ2-3; TRBD2 matches at 9 bases. The CDR3 covers 16 residues. V shed 0 bases, J shed 5 bases, and the junction held 6 bases outside the gene matches. Germline V gene data show CDR1 as MGHRA and CDR2 as YSYEKL. The CDR3 here is CASSQEAGGPGDTQYF. In nucleotides, the CDR3 is TGCGCCAGCAGCCAAGAGGCGGGGGGGCCGGGAGATACGCAGTATTTT.

The chain carries TRBV7-9 and TRBJ2-5; 9 positions match TRBD1. Germline-derived CDR1 and CDR2 are SEHNR and FQNEAQ (reference sequence). The CDR3 contains 13 residues. V dropped 10 bases and J dropped 3; count of bases not matched to a gene: 6. In DNA, the CDR3 is TGTGCCATCCAACAGGGGGCCGAAGAGACCCAGTACTTC. It specifies CAIQQGAEETQYF.

The chain couples TRBV18 to TRBJ2-7, with 7 bases fitting TRBD1. Looked up from germline, CDR1 is KGHSH and CDR2 is LQKENI. The length of the CDR3 is 13 residues. V shed 2 bases and J 3 bases; nucleotides not matched to a gene: 1. CDR3 in DNA: TGTGCCAGCTCACCAAGGGACAGCTACGAGCAGTACTTC. This gives the protein CASSPRDSYEQYF.

Only one count was recorded for this clone. The J gene is TRBJ2-3, the V gene TRBV7-6; TRBD1 aligns across 12 bases. V trimming: 5 bases; J trimming: 6 bases; junction bases outside the gene matches: 12. Per the germline V gene, CDR1 is SGHVS and CDR2 is FNYEAQ. The CDR3 spans 17 residues. This chain's CDR3 is CASSRRGQGADGDTQYF. The CDR3 DNA reads TGTGCCAGCAGCCGTCGGGGACAGGGGGCTGACGGGGATACGCAGTATTTT.

This clone was seen a few times. V usage is TRBV19 and J usage is TRBJ1-4, with 9 bases matching TRBD1. There are 13 residues in the CDR3. The germline gives CDR1 LNHDA, CDR2 SQIVND (reference sequence). V lost 9 bases, J lost 7 bases, and 6 bases stayed unmatched. CDR3 DNA: TGTGCCAGCCGCCGGGACAGGGCTGAAAAACTGTTTTTT. This encodes CASRRDRAEKLFF.

The chain employs TRBV30 and TRBJ2-7; 10 bases align to TRBD2. CDR3 size: 19 residues. With V trimmed by 0 bases and J by 5 bases, 19 bases remained unmatched. Germline V lookup: CDR1 GTSNPN, CDR2 SVGIG (reference sequence). Here the CDR3 DNA reads TGTGCCTGGAGTGTACTATTGGTAGCGGGAGGTCAGGAAGCCCACGAGCAGTACTTC. Protein: CAWSVLLVAGGQEAHEQYF.

This sequence joins TRBV11-2 and TRBJ2-1; maybe TRBD2 (5 bases). This CDR3 has 10 amino acids. CDR1 and CDR2 (germline): SGHAT, FQNNGV. The V end lost 10 bases, the J end lost 9 bases, and 10 bases lay between the germline ends. The CDR3 DNA reads as TGTGCCACCGGGATGGGTGAGCAGTTCTTC. This gives the protein CATGMGEQFF.

This clone was detected a few times. The chain combines TRBV6-5 with TRBJ2-6; D uncertain. The CDR3 spans 14 residues. Germline loops: CDR1 MNHEY, CDR2 SVGAGI. V lost 4 bases and J 0 bases, leaving 4 bases between the germline ends. The CDR3 region is CASSLDSGANVLTF. The CDR3 region has the DNA TGTGCCAGCAGTTTAGACTCTGGGGCCAACGTCCTGACTTTC.

For this clone: Other DNA sequences of this sample code for an identical CDR3. The CDR3 coding sequence is TGCAGCGTACCCGACAGGGGTGGTGAGGCTTTCTTT. Translating it yields CSVPDRGGEAFF. The V and J genes are TRBV29-1 and TRBJ1-1; 8 bases agree with TRBD1. CDR3 size: 12 residues. Germline lookup yields CDR1 SQVTM and CDR2 ANQGSEA. Trimming took 6 bases from V and 11 from J; bases not matched to a gene: 11.

The genes are TRBV7-9 and TRBJ2-1; D remains ambiguous. Germline CDR1 and CDR2: SEHNR and FQNEAQ (reference sequence). With 8 bases removed from V and 2 bases from J, the gap between germline ends came to 13 bases. The CDR3 contains 14 residues. CDR3 protein: CASQRPHTYNEQFF. The CDR3 DNA sequence: TGTGCCAGCCAGAGGCCCCACACCTACAATGAGCAGTTCTTC.